This is a list of T cell receptor beta chains from one sample in a study of immune evolution from preneoplasia to lung adenocarcinoma. This table comes from immunoSEQ multiplex PCR, and its TCRdb copy is limited to in-frame clones, with some not included. The sample carries some 8,200 clones, more than 70% recorded once. Sample: FFPE adjacent normal lung tissue. The source of these receptors is a person between 55 and 80 years old with lung adenocarcinoma. Both conserved end residues are part of each CDR3. The order of the fields is J gene, D gene, clone size, V gene, CDR3 protein, CDR3 DNA. A D gene is named only where the DNA matches it firmly. A clone size is listed for some rows: how often the clone was seen (once, few, many), or a class if it is expanded.

J gene: TRBJ2-5; D gene: -; clone size: once; V gene: TRBV18; CDR3 protein: CASSPGPGTQETQYF; CDR3 DNA: TGTGCCAGCTCACCAGGCCCCGGGACTCAAGAGACCCAGTACTTC
J gene: TRBJ1-1; D gene: -; clone size: -; V gene: TRBV18; CDR3 protein: CASSPSYREDTEAFF; CDR3 DNA: TGTGCCAGCTCACCATCGTACAGGGAGGACACTGAAGCTTTCTTT
J gene: TRBJ1-4; D gene: -; clone size: -; V gene: TRBV9; CDR3 protein: CASSVSGNPRAEKLFF; CDR3 DNA: TGTGCCAGCAGCGTTTCGGGCAACCCGCGGGCGGAAAAACTGTTTTTT
J gene: TRBJ1-2; D gene: TRBD1; clone size: once; V gene: TRBV5-1; CDR3 protein: CASSANTGVVNYGYTF; CDR3 DNA: TGCGCCAGCAGCGCCAATACAGGGGTGGTTAACTATGGCTACACCTTC
J gene: TRBJ1-3; D gene: TRBD1; clone size: few; V gene: TRBV2; CDR3 protein: CASSEIGRQGSSGNTIYF; CDR3 DNA: TGTGCCAGCAGTGAAATAGGGCGACAGGGGAGCTCTGGAAACACCATATATTTT
J gene: TRBJ2-5; D gene: -; clone size: -; V gene: TRBV28; CDR3 protein: CASSSGQAVETQYF; CDR3 DNA: TGTGCCAGCAGTTCCGGCCAGGCCGTCGAGACCCAGTACTTC
J gene: TRBJ2-2; D gene: -; clone size: -; V gene: TRBV18; CDR3 protein: CASSPRGVGTGELFF; CDR3 DNA: TGTGCCAGCTCACCACGCGGGGTTGGGACCGGGGAGCTGTTTTTT
J gene: TRBJ1-2; D gene: -; clone size: once; V gene: TRBV5-1; CDR3 protein: CASSLGAQYGYTF; CDR3 DNA: TGCGCCAGCAGCTTGGGCGCCCAATATGGCTACACCTTC
J gene: TRBJ2-3; D gene: -; clone size: few; V gene: TRBV9; CDR3 protein: CASSVDTLLDTQYF; CDR3 DNA: TGTGCCAGCAGCGTGGACACGTTATTAGATACGCAGTATTTT
J gene: TRBJ2-3; D gene: -; clone size: -; V gene: TRBV28; CDR3 protein: CASKRGLLTDTQYF; CDR3 DNA: TGTGCCAGCAAGAGAGGGCTACTCACAGATACGCAGTATTTT
J gene: TRBJ2-3; D gene: -; clone size: -; V gene: TRBV6-6; CDR3 protein: CASSYNPATDTQYF; CDR3 DNA: TGTGCCAGCAGTTACAATCCTGCCACAGATACGCAGTATTTT
J gene: TRBJ1-1; D gene: -; clone size: -; V gene: TRBV7-8; CDR3 protein: CASSPYTEAFF; CDR3 DNA: TGTGCCAGCAGCCCCTACACTGAAGCTTTCTTT
J gene: TRBJ2-7; D gene: TRBD1; clone size: -; V gene: TRBV29-1; CDR3 protein: CSVEGLRDRGEQYF; CDR3 DNA: TGCAGCGTTGAAGGTCTTCGGGACAGGGGCGAGCAGTACTTC
J gene: TRBJ1-5; D gene: -; clone size: -; V gene: TRBV10-3; CDR3 protein: CAISESGQPQHF; CDR3 DNA: TGTGCCATCAGTGAGTCAGGGCAGCCCCAGCATTTT
J gene: TRBJ2-7; D gene: TRBD1; clone size: -; V gene: TRBV7-9; CDR3 protein: CASSRTGRSGEQYF; CDR3 DNA: TGTGCCAGCAGTAGGACAGGGAGATCGGGCGAGCAGTACTTC
J gene: TRBJ1-5; D gene: -; clone size: -; V gene: TRBV27; CDR3 protein: CASSGKPQFPQHF; CDR3 DNA: TGTGCCAGCTCAGGGAAGCCTCAATTTCCCCAGCATTTT